The TCR beta chain described here comes from a study of blood T cell repertoires in COVID-19. Study summary: Acute and convalescent COVID-19 samples came from the United States, Italy and Spain. In each case, the material was cDNA or gDNA derived from T cells, B-cell-depleted T cells, or PBMCs.

Germline CDR1 is GTSNPN and CDR2 is SVGIG (reference sequence). The CDR3 spans 15 residues. V lost 1 base and J lost 0; bases outside the gene matches: 2. In the original workflow: Reference gene primer amplification gave nucleated cell count estimates. Assay: immunoSEQ multiplex PCR; the TCRdb copy retains only in-frame clones and omits some. The D gene and trimming were derived from the DNA, and the V and J assignments and clone size from that table. The sample carries approximately 140,000 clones, around four fifths recorded once. This clone has only a few counts. The receptor was derived from a woman aged 40 to 50 with active or convalescent COVID-19. The sequenced material came from peripheral blood. The chain couples TRBV30 to TRBJ2-7, with 11 bases aligning to TRBD1. CDR3 coding DNA: TGTGCCTGGAGTGCTGGGACAGGGGGCTCCTACGAGCAGTACTTC. Translated, it gives CAWSAGTGGSYEQYF.